The present entry profiles one T cell receptor beta chain with its context. The data derive from a study of T cell responses to AZD1222 COVID-19 vaccine. Profiled with immunoSEQ multiplex PCR; TCRdb holds only in-frame clones, not every one. The profile covers about 150,000 clones, with more than 80% appearing a single time and 6.5% to 8% taken by the ten largest. Germline CDR1 GTSNPN, CDR2 SVGIG (reference sequence). This CDR3 spans 15 amino acids. Deletions cut 1 base from V and 0 bases from J, with 7 bases between. The chain employs TRBV30 and TRBJ1-6; no firm D call. The sequence came from an adult who received the MenACWY meningococcal vaccine as a control. Sequences were derived from peripheral blood, sampled 28 days after the second dose of the MenACWY control vaccine. The CDR3 reads CAWSEGSSYNSPLHF. In DNA form, the CDR3 reads TGTGCCTGGAGTGAAGGGAGCTCCTATAATTCACCCCTCCACTTT.